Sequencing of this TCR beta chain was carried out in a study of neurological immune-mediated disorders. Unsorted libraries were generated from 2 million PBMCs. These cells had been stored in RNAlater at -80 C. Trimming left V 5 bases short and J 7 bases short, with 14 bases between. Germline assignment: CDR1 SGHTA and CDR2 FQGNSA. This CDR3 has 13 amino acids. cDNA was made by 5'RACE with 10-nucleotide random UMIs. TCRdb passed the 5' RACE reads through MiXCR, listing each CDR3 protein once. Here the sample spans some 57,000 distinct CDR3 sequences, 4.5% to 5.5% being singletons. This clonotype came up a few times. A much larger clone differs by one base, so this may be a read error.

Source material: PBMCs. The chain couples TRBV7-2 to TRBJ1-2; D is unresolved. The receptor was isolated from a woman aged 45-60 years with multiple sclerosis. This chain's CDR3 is CASSTRKGLGYTF. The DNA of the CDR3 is TGTGCCAGCAGCACGAGAAAGGGTCTTGGCTACACCTTC. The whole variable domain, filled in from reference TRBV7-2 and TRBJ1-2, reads GAGVSQSPSNKVTEKGKDVELRCDPISGHTALYWYRQSLGQGLEFLIYFQGNSAPDKSGLPSDRFSAERTGGSVSTLTIQRTQQEDSAVYLCASSTRKGLGYTFGSGTRLTVV.